The clone carrying this TCR beta chain was detected only once. These data are taken from a study of T-cell memory formation after mild COVID-19. TCRdb passed the 5' RACE reads through MiXCR, listing each CDR3 protein once. The sample shows about 240,000 distinct CDR3 sequences, roughly 10% of them seen only once. V lost 2 bases and J lost 4; bases outside the gene matches: 3. This CDR3 comprises 13 residues. Germline V lookup: CDR1 SGHRS, CDR2 YFSETQ. This sequence joins TRBV5-1 and TRBJ2-7; 7 nucleotides agree with TRBD1. The source material was PBMCs or a T cell subset sorted from them (not recorded which). The sequence derives from a man aged 18 to 35 who had mild COVID-19 (a few samples of this study predate the infection). Cell type and time point are not known. For the CDR3, the DNA is TGCGCCAGCAGCTTCGACAGGGAGTACGAGCAGTACTTC. This encodes CASSFDREYEQYF.